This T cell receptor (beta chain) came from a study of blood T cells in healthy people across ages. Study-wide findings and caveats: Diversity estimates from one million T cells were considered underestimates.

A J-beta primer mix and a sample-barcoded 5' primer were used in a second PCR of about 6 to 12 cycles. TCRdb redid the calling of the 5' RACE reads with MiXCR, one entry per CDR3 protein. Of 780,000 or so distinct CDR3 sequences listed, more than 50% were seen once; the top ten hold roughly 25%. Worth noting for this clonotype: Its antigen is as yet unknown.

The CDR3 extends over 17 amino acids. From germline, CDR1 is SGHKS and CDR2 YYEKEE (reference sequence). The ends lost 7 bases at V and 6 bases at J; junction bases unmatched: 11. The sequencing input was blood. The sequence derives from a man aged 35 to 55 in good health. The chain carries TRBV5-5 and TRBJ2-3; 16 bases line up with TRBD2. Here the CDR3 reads CASLGLAGGPVGDTQYF. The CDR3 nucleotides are TGTGCCAGCTTGGGACTAGCGGGAGGGCCGGTCGGGGATACGCAGTATTTT.